These T cell receptor beta chains were read from a single sample in a study of cytomegalovirus exposure and HLA in healthy donors. TCRdb keeps only in-frame clones here, not all; method: immunoSEQ multiplex PCR. The repertoire includes under 110,000 clones, more than 65% of them detected once, and about 0.8% sits in the top ten. Sequenced sample: PBMCs. Receptor source: a boy younger than 18 in good health and CMV-seronegative. The CDR3 runs from the conserved cysteine through the conserved F or W. A D gene is named only where the DNA matches it firmly. Clone size, where shown, is once, few, many, or a class for clones that have expanded.

clone size	D gene	V gene	CDR3 length	J gene	CDR3 DNA	CDR3 protein
NA	NA	TRBV9	14	TRBJ1-2	TGTGCCAGCAGCGTAGTCCCATCGGTCTATGGCTACACCTTC	CASSVVPSVYGYTF
NA	NA	TRBV28	15	TRBJ2-7	TGTGCCAGCAGGACCACCCAGGGGATAGCCTACGAGCAGTACTTC	CASRTTQGIAYEQYF
NA	TRBD1	TRBV19	16	TRBJ1-6	TGTGCCAGTAGTATCTCAGGACAGGTCGGGAACTCACCCCTCCACTTT	CASSISGQVGNSPLHF
NA	NA	TRBV4-3	16	TRBJ1-6	TGCGCCAGCAGCCAAGAGGGAACTGGGAGTGGTTCACCCCTCCACTTT	CASSQEGTGSGSPLHF
NA	TRBD1	TRBV19	17	TRBJ2-5	TGTGCCAGTAGTAGACCCCCCGGACAGGCAGACCAAGAGACCCAGTACTTC	CASSRPPGQADQETQYF
NA	NA	TRBV2	12	TRBJ1-1	TGTGCCAGCACTACTTTGCCGGGGGACGCTTTCTTT	CASTTLPGDAFF
few	TRBD1	TRBV10-1	13	TRBJ1-1	TGCGCCAGCACGGACAGGGTGGGCACTGAAGCTTTCTTT	CASTDRVGTEAFF
many	NA	TRBV28	15	TRBJ1-5	TGTGCCAGCAGTTTAACAGGCCCTGGCAATCAGCCCCAGCATTTT	CASSLTGPGNQPQHF
few	NA	TRBV2	15	TRBJ1-1	TGTGCCAGCAACCCCGACGGGGGATCCGGGACTGAAGCTTTCTTT	CASNPDGGSGTEAFF
NA	TRBD1	TRBV10-3	12	TRBJ2-7	TGTGCCATTGGACAGGGTGCCTACGAGCAGTACTTC	CAIGQGAYEQYF
NA	TRBD1	TRBV4-1	16	TRBJ1-2	TGCGCCAGCAGCTACCCGGGACAGCGTGCAATTAAGGGCTACACCTTC	CASSYPGQRAIKGYTF
once	NA	TRBV5-1	15	TRBJ2-3	TGCGCCAGCAGCCGGATAGCTCAGAACACAGATACGCAGTATTTT	CASSRIAQNTDTQYF
few	TRBD1	TRBV5-1	15	TRBJ1-1	TGCGCCAGCAGCTTGGGAGGGACAGGGGAGACTGAAGCTTTCTTT	CASSLGGTGETEAFF
NA	TRBD2	TRBV28	17	TRBJ2-1	TGTGCCAGCGCTGGCCTACTAGCGACGAGCTCCTACAATGAGCAGTTCTTC	CASAGLLATSSYNEQFF
NA	NA	TRBV28	15	TRBJ2-1	TGTGCCAGCAGTTTATCCCTAGAGTCCTACAATGAGCAGTTCTTC	CASSLSLESYNEQFF
NA	NA	TRBV28	13	TRBJ1-1	TGTGCCAGCAGTTGGGGCGGGAACACTGAAGCTTTCTTT	CASSWGGNTEAFF
NA	TRBD1	TRBV6-1	14	TRBJ1-5	TGTGCCAGCAGTGATGGCAGGGGGTTTCAGCCCCAGCATTTT	CASSDGRGFQPQHF
NA	NA	TRBV5-6	14	TRBJ2-1	TGTGCCAGCAGCTTGACCAGGGTCTACAATGAGCAGTTCTTC	CASSLTRVYNEQFF
NA	NA	TRBV4-1	15	TRBJ1-1	TGCGCCAGCAGCCTCCACGGTCAGGATGTCACTGAAGCTTTCTTT	CASSLHGQDVTEAFF
NA	TRBD2	TRBV6-4	16	TRBJ2-1	TGTGCCAGCAGTGAACTAGCGGGAGTGTCCTACAATGAGCAGTTCTTC	CASSELAGVSYNEQFF
NA	NA	TRBV28	15	TRBJ2-7	TGTGCCAGCCTCCGAGAGAACAGGGTGGCCTACGAGCAGTACTTC	CASLRENRVAYEQYF
NA	TRBD2	TRBV19	15	TRBJ2-7	TGTGCCAGTAGTTCCGGGACTAGCGGTACCTACGAGCAGTACTTC	CASSSGTSGTYEQYF
once	TRBD2	TRBV13	15	TRBJ2-7	TGTGCCAGCAGCCTGAGACTAGCGGGAGACTACGAGCAGTACTTC	CASSLRLAGDYEQYF
NA	NA	TRBV29-1	12	TRBJ2-3	TGCAGCATCCGGACTGGTCGGGATACGCAGTATTTT	CSIRTGRDTQYF
NA	NA	TRBV10-3	12	TRBJ2-7	TGTGCCATCCGTAACCGGGTGAGCGAGCAGTACTTC	CAIRNRVSEQYF
NA	NA	TRBV19	14	TRBJ1-5	TGTGCCAGTAGTGTCGGACATAGCAATCAGCCCCAGCATTTT	CASSVGHSNQPQHF
NA	NA	TRBV30	14	TRBJ1-1	TGTGCCTGGAGTGTCGCTCCGGGGGGCACTGAAGCTTTCTTT	CAWSVAPGGTEAFF
NA	NA	TRBV27	14	TRBJ1-4	TGTGCCAGCAGACAGGGTTGGGCTTATGAAAAACTGTTTTTT	CASRQGWAYEKLFF
once	NA	TRBV30	15	TRBJ1-5	TGTGCCTGGAGTCCAGGACAGAGCATTAATCAGCCCCAGCATTTT	CAWSPGQSINQPQHF
NA	NA	TRBV2	15	TRBJ1-5	TGTGCCAGCAGTGCTCCGGGGGGGGCCCGTCAGCCCCAGCATTTT	CASSAPGGARQPQHF
NA	TRBD2	TRBV4-1	21	TRBJ2-1	TGCGCCAGCAGCCTATGGGTGGGAGCGGGAGGGCGGGCTGGGGAGTACAATGAGCAGTTCTTC	CASSLWVGAGGRAGEYNEQFF
NA	TRBD1	TRBV5-6	19	TRBJ1-5	TGTGCCAGCAGCTCCTTCCTAGACAGGGGGAGTTCCGTGAGTCAGCCCCAGCATTTT	CASSSFLDRGSSVSQPQHF
NA	TRBD2	TRBV30	17	TRBJ2-5	TGTGCCTGGAGTGCCTCCTGGAGTTCGGGGAGGGTTGAGACCCAGTACTTC	CAWSASWSSGRVETQYF
NA	NA	TRBV4-1	15	TRBJ1-5	TGCGCCAGCAGCCAGTACAGGGACGCCAATCAGCCCCAGCATTTT	CASSQYRDANQPQHF
NA	NA	TRBV2	14	TRBJ2-5	TGTGCCAGCAGTGAAGGGTACAGGGTAGAGACCCAGTACTTC	CASSEGYRVETQYF
NA	TRBD1	TRBV5-1	14	TRBJ2-7	TGCGCCAGCAGCTCCGGGGACAGCCCCTACGAGCAGTACTTC	CASSSGDSPYEQYF
NA	TRBD1	TRBV11-2	16	TRBJ1-2	TGTGCCAGCAGCGAAACCGGGACAGGAGTTACCTATGGCTACACCTTC	CASSETGTGVTYGYTF
NA	NA	TRBV5-1	16	TRBJ1-4	TGCGCCAGCAGCTTGCTTAACAGGGCATCGGGTGAAAAACTGTTTTTT	CASSLLNRASGEKLFF
NA	TRBD2	TRBV6-1	13	TRBJ2-7	TGTGCCAGCAGTACAACGGGAGGCTACGAGCAGTACTTC	CASSTTGGYEQYF
few	NA	TRBV18	13	TRBJ1-5	TGTGCCAGCTCACCTGGAGGTAATCAGCCCCAGCATTTT	CASSPGGNQPQHF
NA	TRBD2	TRBV5-1	15	TRBJ2-7	TGCGCCAGCAGCTTGAGGGCGGGAGGAGCCTACGAGCAGTACTTC	CASSLRAGGAYEQYF
NA	TRBD2	TRBV10-3	19	TRBJ2-3	TGTGCCATCAGTGAGAATGTGAGACTAGCGGGAGGGCCGACAGATACGCAGTATTTT	CAISENVRLAGGPTDTQYF
few	NA	TRBV28	12	TRBJ1-1	TGTGCCAGCAGGCGTAGGAGCACTGAAGCTTTCTTT	CASRRRSTEAFF
NA	TRBD1	TRBV28	17	TRBJ1-1	TGTGCCAGCAGTTTGAGGACAGGCACGACGCTGAACACTGAAGCTTTCTTT	CASSLRTGTTLNTEAFF
NA	NA	TRBV4-3	15	TRBJ1-5	TGCGCCAGCAGCCAAGATGGCAGGGCTAATCAGCCCCAGCATTTT	CASSQDGRANQPQHF
NA	NA	TRBV19	13	TRBJ1-1	TGTGCCAGTAGTATAACAGAGAACACTGAAGCTTTCTTT	CASSITENTEAFF
NA	NA	TRBV4-3	14	TRBJ2-3	TGCGCCAGCAGCCAACTTCGGGGGTATGATACGCAGTATTTT	CASSQLRGYDTQYF
NA	NA	TRBV15	13	TRBJ2-7	TGTGCCACCAGCAGGGACTTTTCCTACGAGCAGTACTTC	CATSRDFSYEQYF
NA	TRBD1	TRBV5-6	16	TRBJ1-2	TGTGCCAGCACCACGACAGGGGAAGTATATGACTATGGCTACACCTTC	CASTTTGEVYDYGYTF
few	TRBD1	TRBV7-8	14	TRBJ1-5	TGTGCCAGCAGACCTGGACAGGGGGATCAGCCCCAGCATTTT	CASRPGQGDQPQHF
NA	NA	TRBV6-6	15	TRBJ2-5	TGTGCCAGCAGTTATGACCGGGGGTTGGTCGAGACCCAGTACTTC	CASSYDRGLVETQYF
NA	TRBD1	TRBV6-1	16	TRBJ2-7	TGTGCCAGCAGTGAAGTCGGGACAGGGTTTTTCTACGAGCAGTACTTC	CASSEVGTGFFYEQYF
NA	NA	TRBV28	13	TRBJ1-2	TGTGCCTCTCGGGGGGGAAATAACTATGGCTACACCTTC	CASRGGNNYGYTF